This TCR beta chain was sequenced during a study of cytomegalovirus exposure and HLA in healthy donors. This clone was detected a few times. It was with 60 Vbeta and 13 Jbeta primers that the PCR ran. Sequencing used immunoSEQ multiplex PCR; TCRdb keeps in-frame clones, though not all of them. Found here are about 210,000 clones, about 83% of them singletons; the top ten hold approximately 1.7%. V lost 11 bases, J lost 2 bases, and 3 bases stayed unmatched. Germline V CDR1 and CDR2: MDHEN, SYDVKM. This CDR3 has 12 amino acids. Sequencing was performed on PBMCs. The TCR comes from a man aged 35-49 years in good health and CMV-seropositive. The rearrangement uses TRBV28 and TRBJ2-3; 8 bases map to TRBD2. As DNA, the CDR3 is TGTGCCGCCGGACTAGCCACAGATACGCAGTATTTT. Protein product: CAAGLATDTQYF.